The clone carrying this T cell receptor beta chain showed up just a few times. Its matching antigen is unknown. These data originate in a study of T cells in Graves' hyperthyroidism and ophthalmopathy. As for the study in general: Once the initial diagnosis was made, peripheral blood was obtained before any treatment. Overall study findings and caveats: A 13 V-J model separated ophthalmopathy from stable hyperthyroidism.

TCR beta CDR3 regions were amplified from RNA transcripts. The HTBI primer set served for first-round RT-PCR of the TCR CDR3. MiXCR, applied by TCRdb to the multiplex PCR reads, yields one record per CDR3 protein. The sample yields 490,000 or so distinct CDR3 sequences, more than 15% seen once. Uncontrolled infection, other autoimmune disease, pregnancy and lactation each barred patients from inclusion. Thyroid ultrasound and orbital computed tomography, with clinical symptoms and serum thyroxine and TRAb, informed diagnoses. Losses at the gene ends were 5 bases for V and 4 bases for J; bases not matched to a gene: 8. CDR3 length: 14 amino acids. Germline V lookup: CDR1 DFQATT, CDR2 SNEGSKA (reference sequence).

The rearrangement links TRBV20-1 to TRBJ1-1; 9 nucleotides match TRBD1. The specimen sequenced was blood. This clonotype was sampled from a young woman with Graves' ophthalmopathy. Here the CDR3 DNA reads TGCAGTGCTGAACAGGGGGCGTGGGGCACTGAAGCTTTCTTT. Translation gives CSAEQGAWGTEAFF.